This is a list of T cell receptor beta chains from one sample in a study of a mutant IDH1 vaccine in newly diagnosed glioma. Here immunoSEQ multiplex PCR was the method, and the copy in TCRdb shows in-frame clones only, minus some. The sample lists tens of thousands of clones; about 88% were seen once. No antigen has been assigned to these receptors. The sequenced sample was PBMCs, obtained from a glioma patient whose treatment included an IDH1 peptide vaccine. These receptors were obtained from a woman aged 40 to 55 with glioma. CDR3s include the opening cysteine and the closing phenylalanine or tryptophan. Fields, in order: V gene, D gene, clone size, J gene, CDR3 DNA, CDR3 protein. D genes are given only for firm matches. Not every row has a clone size; where given, it reads once, few, many or a size class.

>TRBV5-1|NA|NA|TRBJ2-2
TGCGCCAGCAGTTCTACGGGACGGAGTTATACCGGGGAGCTGTTTTTT
CASSSTGRSYTGELFF
>TRBV6-5|NA|NA|TRBJ1-5
TGTGCCAGCAGTTCCACAGGGATCTATCAGCCCCAGCATTTT
CASSSTGIYQPQHF
>TRBV15|NA|NA|TRBJ2-7
TGTGCCACCAGCAGAGTTAGGGGGGGCGAGCAGTACTTC
CATSRVRGGEQYF
>TRBV18|TRBD1|NA|TRBJ2-5
TGTGCCAGCTCCCCAGGGGGAGAGACCCAGTACTTC
CASSPGGETQYF
>TRBV28|TRBD2|NA|TRBJ2-3
TGTGCCAGCAGTTCGAGACTAGCGGGAGGGCCAAAATCAGATACGCAGTATTTT
CASSSRLAGGPKSDTQYF
>TRBV6-5|NA|once|TRBJ2-5
TGTGCCAGCAGTTACGGCTACCCGTACCAAGAGACCCAGTACTTC
CASSYGYPYQETQYF
>TRBV18|NA|NA|TRBJ2-1
TGTGCCAGCTCAAGGCCGGGACTGGCGGTCCTTGAGCAGTTCTTC
CASSRPGLAVLEQFF
>TRBV19|NA|NA|TRBJ2-3
TGTGCCAGTAGTCCCTACCATTCCGCCGGGACTTACACAGATACGCAGTATTTT
CASSPYHSAGTYTDTQYF
>TRBV14|TRBD1|NA|TRBJ1-1
TGTGCCAGCAGCCCGGCAGGGGGTAACACTGAAGCTTTCTTT
CASSPAGGNTEAFF
>TRBV5-1|NA|NA|TRBJ1-4
TGCGCCAGCAGCTCCTCCGGGACTTCCAATGAAAAACTGTTTTTT
CASSSSGTSNEKLFF
>TRBV2|NA|NA|TRBJ1-2
TGTGCCAGCAGCGCCCAGAGAGCTAACTATGGCTACACCTTC
CASSAQRANYGYTF
>TRBV6-1|NA|NA|TRBJ1-2
TGTGCCAGCAGTGAAGCGCGGGGGGTCGGAGGCTACACCTTC
CASSEARGVGGYTF
>TRBV5-1|NA|NA|TRBJ1-1
TGCGCCAGCAGCTTGGATGGTCCGAGGAACACTGAAGCTTTCTTT
CASSLDGPRNTEAFF
>TRBV28|TRBD2|few|TRBJ2-7
TGTGCCAGCAGTTCCCTCTGGCGCGGGAGGGCCGGCGAGCAGTACTTC
CASSSLWRGRAGEQYF
>TRBV7-3|TRBD2|NA|TRBJ2-7
TGTGCCAGCAGCCTGGGGGGAGCGGGGCTCTACGAGCAGTACTTC
CASSLGGAGLYEQYF
>TRBV6-5|NA|NA|TRBJ2-2
TGTGCCAGCAGGCCGTCCCCTTTGGGCGGGGAGCTGTTTTTT
CASRPSPLGGELFF
>TRBV7-3|TRBD2|NA|TRBJ2-7
TGTGCCAGCAGCTTAGCGGGAGGGACCCTTTACGAGCAGTACTTC
CASSLAGGTLYEQYF
>TRBV19|TRBD1|NA|TRBJ1-5
TGTGCCAGTAGTAGACAGGGTACGCAGCCCCAGCATTTT
CASSRQGTQPQHF
>TRBV18|TRBD1|NA|TRBJ1-6
TGTGCCAGCTCATCCAAAGCCGGGACAGCGGATTCACCCCTCCACTTT
CASSSKAGTADSPLHF
>TRBV5-1|NA|NA|TRBJ1-1
TGCGCCAGCAGCTCAGGTGGGTTAGGGATTGAAGCTTTCTTT
CASSSGGLGIEAFF
>TRBV6-1|TRBD1|NA|TRBJ1-2
TGTGCCAGCAGTGATCCGACAGGGGTAGGCGGCTACACCTTC
CASSDPTGVGGYTF
>TRBV4-3|NA|NA|TRBJ2-3
TGCGCCAGCAGCCCTCTCCGGGACCCACGCCCCGATACGCAGTATTTT
CASSPLRDPRPDTQYF
>TRBV19|NA|few|TRBJ1-6
TGTGCCAGTAGTATCGGGGGGAGTATCAATTCACCCCTCCACTTT
CASSIGGSINSPLHF
>TRBV10-3|TRBD1|NA|TRBJ2-3
TGTGCCATCAGCTCGACCGGACAGGGAACAGATACGCAGTATTTT
CAISSTGQGTDTQYF
>TRBV7-6|TRBD1|few|TRBJ1-1
TGTGCCAGCAGCTTAGCGCCGTGGCAGGGGGACACTGAAGCTTTCTTT
CASSLAPWQGDTEAFF
>TRBV10-1|NA|NA|TRBJ2-3
TGCGCCAGCAGTGAGTCGATTCCGCGGGCGACGCAGTATTTT
CASSESIPRATQYF
>TRBV10-1|TRBD1|few|TRBJ1-2
TGCGCCAGCAGTGAGAGGACAGGGGGGGGCTACACCTTC
CASSERTGGGYTF
>TRBV4-2|NA|NA|TRBJ2-7
TGTGCCAGCAGCCCGAATCGGGGCGAGCAGTACTTC
CASSPNRGEQYF
>TRBV2|TRBD1|NA|TRBJ1-2
TGTGCCAGCAGTGCGAGCCGGGACAGGGGGAGGGGCTACACCTTC
CASSASRDRGRGYTF
>TRBV6-1|NA|NA|TRBJ1-2
TGTGCCAGCAGTGTGGCCAACGGGCACCCTAACTATGGCTACACCTTC
CASSVANGHPNYGYTF
>TRBV6-5|NA|NA|TRBJ2-7
TGTGCCAGCAGTCCCTTCGGGGGCACCTACGAGCAGTACTTC
CASSPFGGTYEQYF
>TRBV27|NA|NA|TRBJ1-2
TGTGCCAGCGAGGGGGGCGGTGGCTACACCTTC
CASEGGGGYTF
>TRBV5-1|NA|NA|TRBJ1-4
TGCGCCAGCAGCTTGGAGCAGGGGAGAGGTGAAAAACTGTTTTTT
CASSLEQGRGEKLFF
>TRBV4-3|NA|NA|TRBJ2-7
TGCGCCAGCAGCCAAGAATCCCAACCGGGTAACGAGCAGTACTTC
CASSQESQPGNEQYF
>TRBV4-1|TRBD1|NA|TRBJ1-3
TGCGCCAGCAGCCAAGGGATGATTGGGACAGTGGGAAACACCATATATTTT
CASSQGMIGTVGNTIYF
>TRBV5-1|NA|NA|TRBJ1-1
TGCGCCAGCAGCTTACAGAACACTGAAGCTTTCTTT
CASSLQNTEAFF
>TRBV6-6|TRBD1|NA|TRBJ2-7
TGTGCCAGCAGAGCGGGACAGGGGACCTACGAGCAGTACTTC
CASRAGQGTYEQYF
>TRBV9|TRBD2|NA|TRBJ2-1
TGTGCCAGCAGCTCCAGACTAGCGGGAGCAGACAATGAGCAGTTCTTC
CASSSRLAGADNEQFF
>TRBV11-2|TRBD2|NA|TRBJ2-3
TGTGCCAGCAGCTCCGGTTTGGCGGGGGTCACAGATACGCAGTATTTT
CASSSGLAGVTDTQYF
>TRBV14|NA|NA|TRBJ1-3
TGTGCCAGCAGCCCCGGACTATACACCATATATTTT
CASSPGLYTIYF
>TRBV4-3|NA|NA|TRBJ2-7
TGCGCCAGCAGCCAAGTGATGGGGGATTCCAGGAATACCTACGAGCAGTACTTC
CASSQVMGDSRNTYEQYF
>TRBV5-4|NA|NA|TRBJ2-3
TGTGCCAGCAGCTCGCGAGGGCAGGGGGGATACTCTCACGCCGATACGCAGTATTTT
CASSSRGQGGYSHADTQYF
>TRBV14|NA|NA|TRBJ2-1
TGTGCCAGCAGCTTCGAGGGTCGTAGTGAGCAGTTCTTC
CASSFEGRSEQFF
>TRBV5-1|NA|NA|TRBJ2-2
TGCGCCAGCAGCTTAAGAGTCGCGAACACCGGGGAGCTGTTTTTT
CASSLRVANTGELFF
>TRBV19|NA|NA|TRBJ2-7
TGTGCCAGTAGTATTGGGGGTAGTTCCTACGAGCAGTACTTC
CASSIGGSSYEQYF
>TRBV9|NA|NA|TRBJ1-1
TGTGCCAGCAGCGAACAGGTAGCGAACACTGAAGCTTTCTTT
CASSEQVANTEAFF
>TRBV5-1|NA|NA|TRBJ1-4
TGCGCCAGCAGCTTGGGGACAGCTAATGAAAAACTGTTTTTT
CASSLGTANEKLFF
>TRBV27|NA|once|TRBJ2-5
TGTGCCAGCAGTTTATTGCAGGGACTAGAGACCCAGTACTTC
CASSLLQGLETQYF
>TRBV10-3|TRBD1|NA|TRBJ2-5
TGTGCCATCAGTCCGGGACAGGGCTTTTTGGAGACCCAGTACTTC
CAISPGQGFLETQYF
>TRBV5-1|NA|NA|TRBJ2-3
TGCGCCAGCAGCTTGCGAAACGTGGTGGCAGATACGCAGTATTTT
CASSLRNVVADTQYF
>TRBV6-1|NA|NA|TRBJ1-1
TGTGCCAGCAGTACAGGTTTGGGTGAAGCTTTCTTT
CASSTGLGEAFF
>TRBV11-3|NA|few|TRBJ1-5
TGTGCCAGGGGAGTTCAGCCCCAGCATTTT
CARGVQPQHF
>TRBV4-3|TRBD1|medium-sized|TRBJ1-4
TGCGCCAGCAGCAGACGACAGGGGGATAATGAAAAACTGTTTTTT
CASSRRQGDNEKLFF
>TRBV4-1|NA|few|TRBJ1-4
TGCGCCAGCAGCCCGTCTGAACTTAATGAAAAACTGTTTTTT
CASSPSELNEKLFF
>TRBV29-1|TRBD1|NA|TRBJ2-3
TGCAGCGCCAGGACAGGGGGCCTTAGCACAGATACGCAGTATTTT
CSARTGGLSTDTQYF
>TRBV2|TRBD1|NA|TRBJ2-7
TGTGCCAGATTCCGGGACAGGGTCTTCTACGAGCAGTACTTC
CARFRDRVFYEQYF
>TRBV11-2|TRBD1|NA|TRBJ2-2
TGTGCCAGCAGCAGACCAGGACAGGGGGCAGTGGGGGAGCTGTTTTTT
CASSRPGQGAVGELFF
>TRBV18|NA|NA|TRBJ2-4
TGTGCCAGCTCACCACCGGGGGACGTTCAGTACTTC
CASSPPGDVQYF
>TRBV9|NA|NA|TRBJ1-2
TGTGCCAGCAGCGCCGACACGAGGGACTATGGCTACACCTTC
CASSADTRDYGYTF
>TRBV7-2|NA|once|TRBJ1-2
TGTGCCAGCAGCCCCCATCTAAACTATGGCTACACCTTC
CASSPHLNYGYTF